These T cell receptor beta chains were read from a single sample in a study of T cell repertoires in ileal Crohn's disease. Measured with immunoSEQ multiplex PCR; TCRdb has only the in-frame clones, and not every one. The table has approximately 660 clones, over 75% seen once. Sequencing was performed on ileal tissue. These receptors originate from an adult with Crohn's disease. CDR3s include the opening cysteine and the closing phenylalanine or tryptophan. The D gene is left open where the match is weak. Size is stated for part of the rows, as once, few or many counts, or as a class when the clone is expanded.

V gene	clone size	D gene	J gene	CDR3 DNA	CDR3 protein
TRBV15	NA	NA	TRBJ1-6	TGTGCCACCAGCAGAGAAGGGGTTCATTCACCCCTCCACTTT	CATSREGVHSPLHF
TRBV5-1	NA	NA	TRBJ2-7	TGCGCCAGCAGCTCGGGAGAAACCTACGAGCAGTACTTC	CASSSGETYEQYF
TRBV19	few	NA	TRBJ2-7	TGTGCCAGTAGGTTCGAGGTGGGCGGCATCTACGAGCAGTACTTC	CASRFEVGGIYEQYF
TRBV7-9	NA	TRBD2	TRBJ2-2	TGTGCCAGCAGCTCTAGCGGGAGAGGGCCCGGGGAGCTGTTTTTT	CASSSSGRGPGELFF
TRBV6-6	NA	NA	TRBJ2-7	TGTGCCAACAGCCGTCCTGGCCTCTCCTACGAGCAGTACTTC	CANSRPGLSYEQYF
TRBV27	NA	NA	TRBJ1-5	TGTGCCAGCAGTTCCCGGATGTGGGAGCCCAATCAGCCCCAGCATTTT	CASSSRMWEPNQPQHF
TRBV7-9	NA	TRBD1	TRBJ1-3	TGTGCCAGCAGCGTAGCTGCTAACAGGGGACCTGGAAACACCATATATTTT	CASSVAANRGPGNTIYF
TRBV19	NA	TRBD2	TRBJ2-7	TGTGCCAGTAGTATGACTAGCGGGAGGGTCTACGAGCAGTACTTC	CASSMTSGRVYEQYF
TRBV19	NA	NA	TRBJ1-5	TGTGCCAGTAGGCCCGACACCGGATGGGATCAGCCCCAGCATTTT	CASRPDTGWDQPQHF
TRBV6-1	NA	NA	TRBJ2-2	TGTGCCAGCAGTATTGAGAGATACACCGGGGAGCTGTTTTTT	CASSIERYTGELFF
TRBV7-9	NA	NA	TRBJ1-2	TGTGCCAGCAGCAGCTTAGGTGGCAGACTCTATGGCTACACCTTC	CASSSLGGRLYGYTF
TRBV5-4	NA	NA	TRBJ2-7	TGTGCCAGCAGCTTGGAGGCGACAGGTTCCTACGAGCAGTACTTC	CASSLEATGSYEQYF
TRBV29-1	few	TRBD1	TRBJ2-7	TGCAGCGTTGCGTGGACAGGGAAGTACTCCTACGAGCAGTACTTC	CSVAWTGKYSYEQYF
TRBV5-5	NA	NA	TRBJ2-3	TGTGCCAGCAGCTTGGCAGCACGGGACAGCACAGATACGCAGTATTTT	CASSLAARDSTDTQYF
TRBV19	NA	NA	TRBJ2-3	TGTGCCAGTAGTCGGCGTCAATCTAGCACAGATACGCAGTATTTT	CASSRRQSSTDTQYF
TRBV25-1	NA	TRBD2	TRBJ2-1	TGTGCCAGCAGTGGTCTAGCGGGAGGGTACAATGAGCAGTTCTTC	CASSGLAGGYNEQFF
TRBV4-1	NA	NA	TRBJ2-1	TGCGCCAGCAGCCAAGGGCGCGGAGGAGGGTCAGGCCCCAGCTCCCACAATGAGCAGTTCTTC	CASSQGRGGGSGPSSHNEQFF
TRBV2	NA	TRBD1	TRBJ1-2	TGTGCCAGCAGCGCGGACAGGGGCGGGGGCTACACCTTC	CASSADRGGGYTF
TRBV28	NA	NA	TRBJ2-5	TGTGCCAGCACCCCGGGACGGATTTTTCAAGAGACCCAGTACTTC	CASTPGRIFQETQYF
TRBV5-1	NA	NA	TRBJ1-1	TGCGCCAGCAGCTTGGAAAAGGGGAACACTGAAGCTTTCTTT	CASSLEKGNTEAFF
TRBV28	NA	NA	TRBJ2-5	TGTGCCAGCAGTTCACGAATAGGGGCAGAGACCCAGTACTTC	CASSSRIGAETQYF
TRBV5-1	NA	TRBD1	TRBJ2-7	TGCGCCAGCAGCTTGGAAGGGACAGGGGACTCCTACGAGCAGTACTTC	CASSLEGTGDSYEQYF
TRBV4-1	NA	NA	TRBJ1-5	TGCGCCAGCAGCCAAGAAGGAGGGGGTATATCTAGGCCCCAGCATTTT	CASSQEGGGISRPQHF
TRBV19	NA	NA	TRBJ2-2	TGTGCCAGTACCCTAAGACCGGGTCCTTCCACCGGGGAGCTGTTTTTT	CASTLRPGPSTGELFF
TRBV21-1	NA	NA	TRBJ2-3	TGTGCCAGCAGCAAAGGTTCGCGGTGGCCCCGCCTGCAGTATTTT	CASSKGSRWPRLQYF
TRBV6-1	once	TRBD1	TRBJ2-2	TGTGCCAGCAACCGGGACAGGGGAACCGGGGAGCTGTTTTTT	CASNRDRGTGELFF
TRBV18	NA	TRBD2	TRBJ2-7	TGTGCCAGCTCACCACCTTATCTAGCGGGAGACTACGAGCAGTACTTC	CASSPPYLAGDYEQYF
TRBV11-2	NA	TRBD1	TRBJ2-3	TGTGCCAGCAGCCCAGACAGGGTCCACACAGATACGCAGTATTTT	CASSPDRVHTDTQYF
TRBV5-6	NA	NA	TRBJ2-3	TGTGCCAGCAGCTTGGCGGCGACTAGATCCACAGATACGCAGTATTTT	CASSLAATRSTDTQYF
TRBV29-1	NA	TRBD1	TRBJ2-7	TGCAGCGTTTACCACCGGGACAGCTCCTACGAGCAGTACTTC	CSVYHRDSSYEQYF
TRBV5-1	NA	NA	TRBJ2-3	TGCGCCAGCATCCTAGCCCCGGGGGTGGCAGATACGCAGTATTTT	CASILAPGVADTQYF
TRBV5-6	few	TRBD2	TRBJ2-7	TGTGCCAGCAGCGTGATATCGTACGGGAGGGCCCCCCTGTCCTACGAGCAGTACTTC	CASSVISYGRAPLSYEQYF